This passage covers 19 T cell receptor beta chains from one sample sequenced in a study of blood T cell repertoires in COVID-19. Some clones are missing from TCRdb's copy, which holds only in-frame ones; the method was immunoSEQ multiplex PCR. Of about 270,000 clones listed, around 83% are singletons. The specimen sequenced was peripheral blood. Receptor source: an older man with acute or convalescent COVID-19.

In nucleotides, the CDR3 is TGTGCCAGCACACTAAGGGACAGGGAAGCTTTCTTT. Its translation is CASTLRDREAFF. This chain links TRBV28 with TRBJ1-1; 8 bases agree with TRBD1. This CDR3 has 12 amino acids. CDR1 and CDR2 (germline): MDHEN, SYDVKM. With 7 bases clipped from V and 8 bases from J, the junction kept 6 bases outside the gene matches.

The genes are TRBV5-6 and TRBJ2-5, with D hard to call. CDR1 is SGHDT, CDR2 YYEEEE, per germline. The length of the CDR3 is 14 residues. V lost 4 bases and J 2 bases, leaving 12 bases between the germline ends. For the CDR3, the DNA is TGTGCCAGCAGCATCTCAGGAAGTCAAGAGACCCAGTACTTC. This translates into CASSISGSQETQYF.

The chain couples TRBV10-3 to TRBJ1-6; D is perhaps TRBD1 (5 bases). V was trimmed by 2 bases and J by 5 bases, leaving 7 bases between them. The germline gives CDR1 ENHRY, CDR2 SYGVKD. The CDR3 is 14 amino acids. CDR3: CAISEGQDNSPLHF. CDR3 coding DNA: TGTGCCATCAGTGAGGGACAAGATAATTCACCCCTCCACTTT.

J is TRBJ2-7 and V is TRBV30; the D gene is possibly TRBD2 (7 bases). This CDR3 is 16 amino acids long. Germline loops: CDR1 GTSNPN, CDR2 SVGIG (reference sequence). Trimming stripped 0 bases from V and 3 bases from J, with 18 bases between. CDR3 in DNA: TGTGCCTGGAGTGTGTCGGATAGGGGGGGCCGCTACGAGCAGTACTTC. Encoded protein: CAWSVSDRGGRYEQYF. The full variable domain, with the rest looked up from reference TRBV30 and TRBJ2-7, is SQTIHQWPATLVQPVGSPLSLECTVEGTSNPNLYWYRQAAGRGLQLLFYSVGIGQISSEVPQNLSASRPQDRQFILSSKKLLLSDSGFYLCAWSVSDRGGRYEQYFGPGTRLTVT.

This sequence joins TRBV19 and TRBJ1-1; D unresolved. The V gene lost 7 bases and the J gene lost 4 bases, with 19 bases spanning the gap. The CDR3 consists of 15 residues. Per germline, CDR1 LNHDA and CDR2 SQIVND (reference sequence). The CDR3 DNA is TGTGCCAGTACCAGAGGTAAAATTACCGTCACTGAAGCTTTCTTT. Protein product: CASTRGKITVTEAFF.

V gene TRBV12-5 combines with J gene TRBJ2-1; 8 positions agree with TRBD1. The V gene end was trimmed by 6 bases and the J gene end by 10 bases; junction bases not matched to a gene: 20. In germline, CDR1 is LGHNT, CDR2 FRNRAP. CDR3 size: 17 residues. CDR3 coding DNA: TGTGCTAGTGGCCCACACGGGTGGGCAGGGGGCCAGCGGGAGCAGTTCTTC. This codes for CASGPHGWAGGQREQFF.

The chain employs TRBV18 and TRBJ2-4, with 7 bases aligning to TRBD1. The CDR3 loop spans 15 amino acids. With V trimmed by 3 bases and J by 6 bases, 8 bases remained unmatched. CDR1 and CDR2 from the germline V gene are KGHSH and LQKENI. The CDR3 reads CASSPARQGLNIQYF. The CDR3 DNA is TGTGCCAGCTCACCCGCGAGACAGGGTTTAAACATTCAGTACTTC.

Worth noting for this clone: At one of its ends the junction is not consistent with the germline gene, which may arise from a read error. The chain carries TRBV6-5 and TRBJ2-7; D gene unclear. Looked up from germline, CDR1 is MNHEY and CDR2 is SVGAGI. This CDR3 is built from 13 residues. The CDR3 sequence is CASRPDKAYVQYF. CDR3 DNA sequence: TGTGCCAGCAGACCAGACAAAGCCTACGTGCAGTACTTC.

The chain couples TRBV18 to TRBJ2-1; TRBD2 might be the D (5 bases). The CDR3 runs 17 residues. The germline gives CDR1 KGHSH, CDR2 LQKENI. The V end was cut by 0 bases, the J end by 5 bases, with 17 bases between. The CDR3 nucleotides read TGTGCCAGCTCACCACCGAGAGGGAGAGGGCCAAACAATGAGCAGTTCTTC. This codes for CASSPPRGRGPNNEQFF.

The rearrangement links TRBV5-5 to TRBJ1-1, with a weak D call TRBD1 (6 bases). V lost 1 base, J lost 10 bases, and 11 bases lay in between. The V gene's germline CDR1 is SGHKS and CDR2 YYEKEE (reference sequence). CDR3 length: 12 amino acids. In nucleotides, the CDR3 is TGTGCCAGCAGCTTGTGGGGGGGCGGAGCTTTCTTT. The encoded protein is CASSLWGGGAFF.

V and J are TRBV2 and TRBJ1-1, with 7 bases matching TRBD1. Germline CDR1 reads SNHLY; CDR2 reads FYNNEI. With V trimmed by 8 bases and J by 7 bases, 4 bases remained unmatched. The CDR3 runs to 11 residues. The CDR3 here is CASGTDNEAFF. CDR3 coding DNA: TGTGCCAGCGGGACAGACAATGAAGCTTTCTTT.

V and J are TRBV2 and TRBJ1-5, with 12 nucleotides matching TRBD1. Germline V gives CDR1 SNHLY, CDR2 FYNNEI. V gave up 6 bases and J gave up 6 bases; unmatched junction bases: 9. CDR3 size: 16 residues. The CDR3 DNA reads as TGTGCCAGCAGGAGGGACAGGGGGCAAATGGTTCAGCCCCAGCATTTT. Translating it yields CASRRDRGQMVQPQHF. Together with reference TRBV2 and TRBJ1-5, the CDR3 gives the full variable domain: EPEVTQTPSHQVTQMGQEVILRCVPISNHLYFYWYRQILGQKVEFLVSFYNNEISEKSEIFDDQFSVERPDGSNFTLKIRSTKLEDSAMYFCASRRDRGQMVQPQHFGDGTRLSIL.

The V call is TRBV19, the J call TRBJ1-6; 9 nucleotides agree with TRBD1. CDR3 length: 16 residues. Looked up from germline, CDR1 is LNHDA and CDR2 is SQIVND (reference sequence). Trimming removed 7 bases from V and 6 bases from J; junction bases left unmatched: 10. The CDR3 DNA reads as TGTGCCAGTAACGTAGCCCGACAGGGGGGTAATTCACCCCTCCACTTT. Translated, it gives CASNVARQGGNSPLHF.

The chain recombines TRBV6-1 with TRBJ2-1, with D perhaps matching TRBD2 (5 bases). CDR3 size: 15 residues. From germline, CDR1 is MNHNS and CDR2 SASEGT. Trimming left V 3 bases short and J 3 bases short, with 12 bases between. The CDR3 nucleotides are TGTGCCAGCAGTGACGTTTTGGACTTCTACAATGAGCAGTTCTTC. It is translated as CASSDVLDFYNEQFF.

J is TRBJ2-3 and V is TRBV5-4; D gene unclear. The germline gives CDR1 SGHNT, CDR2 YYREEE (reference sequence). Trimming removed 0 bases from V and 0 bases from J, with 8 bases in between. This CDR3 contains 15 residues. This chain's CDR3 is CASSLGGLSTDTQYF. Written as DNA, the CDR3 is TGTGCCAGCAGCTTGGGCGGCCTTAGCACAGATACGCAGTATTTT.

Only a few counts were recorded for this clone. The chain combines TRBV3-1 (or the pseudogene TRBV3-2) with TRBJ1-1; D gene ambiguous. The ends were cut back, 3 bases at V and 3 bases at J, with 11 bases in the middle. Germline loops: CDR1 LGHDT, CDR2 YNNKEL (reference sequence). This CDR3 is built from 14 residues. This CDR3 is CASSHTAGYTEAFF. The CDR3 coding sequence is TGTGCCAGCAGCCACACCGCGGGTTACACTGAAGCTTTCTTT.

This chain links TRBV7-8 with TRBJ1-5, with D uncertain. The V end lost 0 bases, the J end lost 1 base, and 4 bases lay between the germline ends. The CDR3 loop spans 14 amino acids. From germline, CDR1 is SGHVS and CDR2 FQNEAQ. The CDR3 DNA follows: TGTGCCAGCAGCTTAGCTGCGAGCAATCAGCCCCAGCATTTT. Amino acid sequence: CASSLAASNQPQHF.

The chain joins TRBV5-4 to TRBJ2-1; tentatively, D is TRBD2 (6 bases). The germline V and J ends were trimmed by 4 bases and 6 bases, with 14 bases remaining between them. Germline V gene lookup returns CDR1 SGHNT and CDR2 YYREEE (reference sequence). The CDR3 is made up of 14 amino acids. As DNA, the CDR3 is TGTGCCAGCAGCACACTCGGGGGTGGCAATGAGCAGTTCTTC. As protein: CASSTLGGGNEQFF.

The chain carries TRBV11-3 and TRBJ2-3; maybe TRBD2 (5 bases). The CDR3 covers 14 residues. The V and J ends lost 8 bases and 5 bases respectively, with 17 bases between them. Germline V lookup: CDR1 SGHNT, CDR2 YENEEA. CDR3 sequence (DNA): TGTGCCAGCGCCCCGGGGAGTCGGGTAGATACGCAGTATTTT. It translates to CASAPGSRVDTQYF. Looking up the rest from reference TRBV11-3 and TRBJ2-3 gives the full variable domain: EAGVVQSPRYKIIEKKQPVAFWCNPISGHNTLYWYLQNLGQGPELLIRYENEEAVDDSQLPKDRFSAERLKGVDSTLKIQPAELGDSAVYLCASAPGSRVDTQYFGPGTRLTVL.